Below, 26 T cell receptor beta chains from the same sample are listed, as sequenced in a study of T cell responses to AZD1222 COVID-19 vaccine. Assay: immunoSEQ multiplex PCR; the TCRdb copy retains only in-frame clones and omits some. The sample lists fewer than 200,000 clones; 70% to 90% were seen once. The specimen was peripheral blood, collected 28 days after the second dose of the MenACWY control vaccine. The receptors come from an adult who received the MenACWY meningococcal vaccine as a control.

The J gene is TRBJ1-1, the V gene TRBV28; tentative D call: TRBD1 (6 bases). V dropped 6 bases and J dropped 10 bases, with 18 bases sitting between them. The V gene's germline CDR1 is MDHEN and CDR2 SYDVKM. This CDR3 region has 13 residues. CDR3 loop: CASSPGTPFGAFF. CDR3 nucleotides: TGTGCCAGCAGCCCCGGGACACCATTCGGAGCTTTCTTT.

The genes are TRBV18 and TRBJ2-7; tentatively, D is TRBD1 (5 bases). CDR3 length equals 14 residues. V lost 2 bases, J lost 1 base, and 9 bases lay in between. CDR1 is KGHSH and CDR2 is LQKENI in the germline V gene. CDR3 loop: CASSPRTLSYEQYF. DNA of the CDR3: TGTGCCAGCTCACCAAGGACACTATCCTACGAGCAGTACTTC.

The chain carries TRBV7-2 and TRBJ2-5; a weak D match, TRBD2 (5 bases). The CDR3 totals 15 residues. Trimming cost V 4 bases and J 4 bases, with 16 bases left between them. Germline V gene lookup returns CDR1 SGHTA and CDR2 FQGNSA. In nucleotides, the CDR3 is TGTGCCAGCAGCTCCACGTCGAGCGGCCCAGAGACCCAGTACTTC. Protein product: CASSSTSSGPETQYF.

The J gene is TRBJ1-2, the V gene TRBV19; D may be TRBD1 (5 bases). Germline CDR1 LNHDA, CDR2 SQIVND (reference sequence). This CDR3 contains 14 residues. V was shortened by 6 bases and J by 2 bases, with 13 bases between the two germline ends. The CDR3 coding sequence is TGTGCCAGTAGAAAACCCAGGGAAAACTATGGCTACACCTTC. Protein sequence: CASRKPRENYGYTF.

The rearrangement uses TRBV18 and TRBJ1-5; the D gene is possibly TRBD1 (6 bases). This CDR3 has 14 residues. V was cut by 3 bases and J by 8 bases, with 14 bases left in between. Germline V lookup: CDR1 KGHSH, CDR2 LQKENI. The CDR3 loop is CASSPREGGEPQHF. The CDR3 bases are TGTGCCAGCTCACCGAGGGAGGGGGGGGAGCCCCAGCATTTT.

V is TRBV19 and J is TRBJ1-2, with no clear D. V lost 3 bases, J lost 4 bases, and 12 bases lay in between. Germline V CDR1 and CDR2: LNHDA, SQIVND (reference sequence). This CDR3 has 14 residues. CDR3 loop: CASSITRETYGYTF. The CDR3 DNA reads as TGTGCCAGTAGTATCACTCGAGAGACCTATGGCTACACCTTC.

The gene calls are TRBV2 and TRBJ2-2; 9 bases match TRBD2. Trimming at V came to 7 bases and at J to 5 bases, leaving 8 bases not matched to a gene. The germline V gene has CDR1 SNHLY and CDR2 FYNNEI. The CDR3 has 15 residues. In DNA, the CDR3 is TGTGCCAGCAATACGGGACTAGCTTTTACCGGGGAGCTGTTTTTT. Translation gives CASNTGLAFTGELFF. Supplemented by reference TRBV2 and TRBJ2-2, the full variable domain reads EPEVTQTPSHQVTQMGQEVILRCVPISNHLYFYWYRQILGQKVEFLVSFYNNEISEKSEIFDDQFSVERPDGSNFTLKIRSTKLEDSAMYFCASNTGLAFTGELFFGEGSRLTVL.

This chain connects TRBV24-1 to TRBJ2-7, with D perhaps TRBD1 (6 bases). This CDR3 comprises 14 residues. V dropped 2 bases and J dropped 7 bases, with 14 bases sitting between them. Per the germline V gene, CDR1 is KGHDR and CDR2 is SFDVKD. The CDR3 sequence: CATSDYNRASEQYF. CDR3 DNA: TGTGCCACCAGTGATTATAACAGGGCGAGTGAGCAGTACTTC.

CDR3 nucleotide sequence: TGTGCCAGTAGTATCCCTGACGGCAGGGACTATGGCTACACCTTC. Its translation is CASSIPDGRDYGYTF. The gene calls are TRBV19 and TRBJ1-2, with D tentatively TRBD1 (5 bases). CDR1 is LNHDA and CDR2 is SQIVND in the germline V gene (reference sequence). V was shortened by 3 bases and J by 3 bases, with 14 bases between the two germline ends. There are 15 residues in the CDR3.

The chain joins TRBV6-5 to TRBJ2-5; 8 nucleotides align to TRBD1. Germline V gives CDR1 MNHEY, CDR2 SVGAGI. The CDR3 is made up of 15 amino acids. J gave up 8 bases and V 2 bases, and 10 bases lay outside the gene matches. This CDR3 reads CASSYGFGTGGTQYF. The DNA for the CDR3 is TGTGCCAGCAGTTACGGTTTCGGGACAGGCGGTACCCAGTACTTC.

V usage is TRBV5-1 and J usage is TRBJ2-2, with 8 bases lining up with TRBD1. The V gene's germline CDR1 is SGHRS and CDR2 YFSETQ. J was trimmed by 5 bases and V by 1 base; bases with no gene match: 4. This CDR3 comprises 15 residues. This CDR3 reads CASSLPTGETGELFF. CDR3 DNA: TGCGCCAGCAGCTTGCCGACAGGGGAAACCGGGGAGCTGTTTTTT.

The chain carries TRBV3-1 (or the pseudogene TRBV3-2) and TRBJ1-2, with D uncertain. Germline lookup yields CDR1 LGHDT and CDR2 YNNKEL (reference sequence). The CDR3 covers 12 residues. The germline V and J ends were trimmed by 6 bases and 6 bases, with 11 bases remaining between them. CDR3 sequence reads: CASSLRRNGYTF. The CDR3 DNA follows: TGTGCCAGCAGTTTGAGGCGAAATGGCTACACCTTC.

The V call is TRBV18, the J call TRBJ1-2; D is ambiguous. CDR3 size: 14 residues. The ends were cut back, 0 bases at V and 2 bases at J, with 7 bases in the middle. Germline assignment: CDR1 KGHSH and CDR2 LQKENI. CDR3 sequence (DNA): TGTGCCAGCTCACCACCGAGTGGGAACTATGGCTACACCTTC. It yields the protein CASSPPSGNYGYTF.

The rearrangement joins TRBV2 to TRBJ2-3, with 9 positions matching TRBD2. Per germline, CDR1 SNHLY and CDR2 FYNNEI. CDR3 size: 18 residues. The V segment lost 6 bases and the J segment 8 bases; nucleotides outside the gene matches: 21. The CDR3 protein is CASSQALAGRGPTGTQYF. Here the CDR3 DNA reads TGTGCCAGCAGCCAAGCCCTAGCGGGAAGGGGTCCCACGGGTACGCAGTATTTT.

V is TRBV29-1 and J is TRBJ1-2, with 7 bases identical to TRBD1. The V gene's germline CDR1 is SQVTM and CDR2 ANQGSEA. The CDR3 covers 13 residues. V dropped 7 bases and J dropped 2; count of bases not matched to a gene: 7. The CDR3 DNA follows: TGCAGCGGGAAACTACAGGGGAACTATGGCTACACCTTC. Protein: CSGKLQGNYGYTF.

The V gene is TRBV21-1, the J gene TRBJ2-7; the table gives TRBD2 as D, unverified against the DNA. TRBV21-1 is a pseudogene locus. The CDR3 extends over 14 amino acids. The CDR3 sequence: CASAPGGSGYEQYF. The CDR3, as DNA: TGTGCCAGCGCTCCGGGTGGCAGCGGCTACGAGCAGTACTTC.

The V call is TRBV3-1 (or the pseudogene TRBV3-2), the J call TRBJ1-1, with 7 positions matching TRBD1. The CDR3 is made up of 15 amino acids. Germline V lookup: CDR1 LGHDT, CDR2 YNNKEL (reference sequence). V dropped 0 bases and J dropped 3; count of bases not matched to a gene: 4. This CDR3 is CASSQDLTGYTEAFF. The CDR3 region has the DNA TGTGCCAGCAGCCAAGACCTGACAGGGTACACTGAAGCTTTCTTT.

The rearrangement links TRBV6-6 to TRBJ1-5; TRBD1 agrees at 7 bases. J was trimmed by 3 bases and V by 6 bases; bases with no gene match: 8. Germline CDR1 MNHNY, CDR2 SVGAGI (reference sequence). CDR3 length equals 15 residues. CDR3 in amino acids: CASSRTGTANQPQHF. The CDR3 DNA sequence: TGTGCCAGCAGCCGCACCGGGACAGCCAATCAGCCCCAGCATTTT.

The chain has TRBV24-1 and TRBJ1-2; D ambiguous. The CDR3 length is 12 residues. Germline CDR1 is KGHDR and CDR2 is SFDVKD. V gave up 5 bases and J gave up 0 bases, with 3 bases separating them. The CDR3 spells CATSAANYGYTF. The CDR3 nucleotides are TGTGCCACCAGTGCGGCTAACTATGGCTACACCTTC.

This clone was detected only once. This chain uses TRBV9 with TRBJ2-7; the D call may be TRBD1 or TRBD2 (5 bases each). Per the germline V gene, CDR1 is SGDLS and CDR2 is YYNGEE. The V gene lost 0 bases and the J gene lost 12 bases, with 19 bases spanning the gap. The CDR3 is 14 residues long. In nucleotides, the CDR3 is TGTGCCAGCAGCGTAGGGCAGGGACCGACTCCGCGGTACTTC. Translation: CASSVGQGPTPRYF.

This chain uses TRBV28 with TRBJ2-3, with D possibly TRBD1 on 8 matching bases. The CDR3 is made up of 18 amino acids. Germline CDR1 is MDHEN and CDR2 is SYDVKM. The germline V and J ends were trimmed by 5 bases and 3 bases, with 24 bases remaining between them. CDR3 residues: CASSIPPGQGGPTDTQYF. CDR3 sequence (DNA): TGTGCCAGCAGTATACCACCCGGACAGGGAGGGCCGACAGATACGCAGTATTTT.

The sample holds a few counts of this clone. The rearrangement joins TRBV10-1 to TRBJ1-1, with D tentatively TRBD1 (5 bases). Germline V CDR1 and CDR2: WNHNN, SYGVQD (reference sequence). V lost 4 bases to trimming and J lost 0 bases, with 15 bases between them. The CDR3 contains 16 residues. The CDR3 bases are TGCGCCAGCAGTGGTGGCCCCAGGGCGCTGAACACTGAAGCTTTCTTT. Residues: CASSGGPRALNTEAFF.

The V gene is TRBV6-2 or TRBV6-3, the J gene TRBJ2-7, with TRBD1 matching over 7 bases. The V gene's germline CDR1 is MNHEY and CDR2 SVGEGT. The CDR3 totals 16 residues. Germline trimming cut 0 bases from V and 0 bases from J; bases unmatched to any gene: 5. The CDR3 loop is CASSYSGRTGSYEQYF. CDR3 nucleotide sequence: TGTGCCAGCAGTTACTCTGGGCGGACAGGCTCCTACGAGCAGTACTTC.

The CDR3 reads CASSQWTVEGAFF. CDR3 DNA sequence: TGTGCCAGCAGCCAATGGACAGTGGAGGGAGCTTTCTTT. The chain combines TRBV3-1 (or the pseudogene TRBV3-2) with TRBJ1-1; D perhaps matches TRBD1 (6 bases). The CDR3 consists of 13 residues. The V and J ends lost 2 bases and 10 bases respectively, with 14 bases between them. Germline-derived CDR1 and CDR2 are LGHDT and YNNKEL (reference sequence).

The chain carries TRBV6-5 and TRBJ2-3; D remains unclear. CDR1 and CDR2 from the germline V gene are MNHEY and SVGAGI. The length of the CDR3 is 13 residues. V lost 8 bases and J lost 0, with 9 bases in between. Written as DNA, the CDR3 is TGTGCCAGCGGTTTAGTGAGCACAGATACGCAGTATTTT. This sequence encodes CASGLVSTDTQYF.

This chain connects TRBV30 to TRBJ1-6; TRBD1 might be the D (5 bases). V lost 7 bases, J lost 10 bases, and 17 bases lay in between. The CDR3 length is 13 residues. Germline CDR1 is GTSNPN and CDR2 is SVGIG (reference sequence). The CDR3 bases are TGTGCCTTTGCGGGACTGACGGGGTCACCCCTCCACTTT. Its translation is CAFAGLTGSPLHF.